One sample yielded the 10 T cell receptor beta chains listed below, sequenced in a study of T cells in Graves' hyperthyroidism and ophthalmopathy. The investigators amplified TCR beta CDR3 regions from RNA transcripts. The HTBI set primed first-round TCR CDR3 RT-PCR. Each CDR3 protein gets one entry after TCRdb re-called the multiplex PCR reads with MiXCR. The sample lists over 500,000 distinct CDR3 sequences, about 15% occurring once. The specimen sequenced was blood. These receptors all stem from a woman aged 40-49 years with Graves' hyperthyroidism.

There are many counts of this clonotype. V and J are TRBV7-2 and TRBJ1-3, with a possible D match to TRBD1 (5 bases). There are 17 residues in the CDR3. The V end lost 2 bases, the J end lost 0 bases, and 14 bases lay between the germline ends. The germline CDR1 and CDR2 sequences are SGHTA and FQGNSA. CDR3: CASSLWALGVSGNTIYF. The CDR3 DNA reads TGTGCCAGCAGCTTATGGGCCCTAGGGGTCTCTGGAAACACCATATATTTT.

The genes are TRBV27 and TRBJ2-3; D is unresolved. The CDR3 covers 16 residues. CDR1 is MNHEY, CDR2 SMNVEV, per germline (reference sequence). Trimming took 2 bases from V and 6 from J, leaving 18 bases between them. The chain's CDR3 is CASSLNGRLGVDTQYF. CDR3 in DNA: TGTGCCAGCAGTTTAAACGGTCGCCTCGGTGTTGATACGCAGTATTTT.

V gene TRBV20-1 combines with J gene TRBJ2-2; 15 positions match TRBD2. The CDR3 length is 19 residues. Germline-derived CDR1 and CDR2 are DFQATT and SNEGSKA (reference sequence). Trimming cost V 1 base and J 5 bases; bases outside gene matches: 11. CDR3 DNA: TGCAGTGCTAGAGCGGGACTAGCGGGAGGCATGGGGAGGACCGGGGAGCTGTTTTTT. It translates to CSARAGLAGGMGRTGELFF.

This clonotype was counted ten times or more. The V gene is TRBV11-2, the J gene TRBJ1-3, with D uncertain. Trimming pared 1 base from V and 8 bases from J, leaving 9 bases between. The CDR3 contains 13 residues. Germline V gives CDR1 SGHAT, CDR2 FQNNGV. The CDR3 spells CASSLGSRYTIYF. The CDR3 region has the DNA TGTGCCAGCAGCTTAGGGTCCCGATACACCATATATTTT.

This clonotype has only a few counts. This CDR3 reads CASSFVGDSGANVLTF. CDR3 bases: TGTGCCAGCAGTTTTGTGGGCGACTCTGGGGCCAACGTCCTGACTTTC. The rearrangement links TRBV28 to TRBJ2-6, with D uncertain. The CDR3 is 16 residues long. Germline loops: CDR1 MDHEN, CDR2 SYDVKM. V dropped 3 bases and J dropped 0 bases, with 9 bases sitting between them.

This clonotype was detected ten times or more. V usage is TRBV9 and J usage is TRBJ1-1; D is unresolved. Trimming removed 0 bases from V and 3 bases from J, with 12 bases in between. This CDR3 has 15 amino acids. Germline V gene sequence: CDR1 SGDLS, CDR2 YYNGEE. The CDR3 sequence: CASSVVPTGHTEAFF. Here the CDR3 DNA reads TGTGCCAGCAGCGTAGTCCCGACGGGCCACACTGAAGCTTTCTTT. Combining the CDR3 with reference TRBV9 and TRBJ1-1 gives the whole variable domain DSGVTQTPKHLITATGQRVTLRCSPRSGDLSVYWYQQSLDQGLQFLIQYYNGEERAKGNILERFSAQQFPDLHSELNLSSLELGDSALYFCASSVVPTGHTEAFFGQGTRLTVV.

Many counts were recorded for this clonotype. This chain uses TRBV29-1 with TRBJ2-1, with 7 nucleotides matching TRBD1. With V trimmed by 1 base and J by 0 bases, 0 bases remained unmatched. The germline CDR1 and CDR2 sequences are SQVTM and ANQGSEA. This CDR3 spans 14 amino acids. DNA for the CDR3: TGCAGCGTTGAAGGACAGGGCTCCTACAATGAGCAGTTCTTC. Its protein is CSVEGQGSYNEQFF.

In its sample, this clonotype was seen a few times. V and J are TRBV19 and TRBJ2-5; TRBD2 might be the D (5 bases). V gave up 2 bases and J gave up 5 bases, with 9 bases separating them. Germline V gene lookup returns CDR1 LNHDA and CDR2 SQIVND (reference sequence). The CDR3 totals 13 residues. CDR3 DNA sequence: TGTGCCAGTAGTATAAGGCAGCGGGAGACCCAGTACTTC. It specifies CASSIRQRETQYF. Full variable domain (remainder filled in from reference TRBV19 and TRBJ2-5): DGGITQSPKYLFRKEGQNVTLSCEQNLNHDAMYWYRQDPGQGLRLIYYSQIVNDFQKGDIAEGYSVSREKKESFPLTVTSAQKNPTAFYLCASSIRQRETQYFGPGTRLLVL.

This clonotype was observed a handful of times. The chain's CDR3 is CASSLALNLLPGELFF. The CDR3 bases are TGTGCCAGCAGCTTAGCGCTAAATTTATTGCCCGGGGAGCTGTTTTTT. The chain links TRBV7-2 to TRBJ2-2; D gene unclear. V gave up 0 bases and J gave up 6 bases, with 14 bases separating them. The V gene's germline CDR1 is SGHTA and CDR2 FQGNSA. The CDR3 consists of 16 residues.

This clonotype showed up many times. CDR3 loop: CASSLSSGNTIYF. The CDR3, as DNA: TGTGCCAGCAGCTTATCCTCTGGAAACACCATATATTTT. The chain couples TRBV2 to TRBJ1-3; D unclear. This CDR3 spans 13 amino acids. Germline V lookup: CDR1 SNHLY, CDR2 FYNNEI. V dropped 6 bases and J dropped 0 bases, with 6 bases sitting between them.